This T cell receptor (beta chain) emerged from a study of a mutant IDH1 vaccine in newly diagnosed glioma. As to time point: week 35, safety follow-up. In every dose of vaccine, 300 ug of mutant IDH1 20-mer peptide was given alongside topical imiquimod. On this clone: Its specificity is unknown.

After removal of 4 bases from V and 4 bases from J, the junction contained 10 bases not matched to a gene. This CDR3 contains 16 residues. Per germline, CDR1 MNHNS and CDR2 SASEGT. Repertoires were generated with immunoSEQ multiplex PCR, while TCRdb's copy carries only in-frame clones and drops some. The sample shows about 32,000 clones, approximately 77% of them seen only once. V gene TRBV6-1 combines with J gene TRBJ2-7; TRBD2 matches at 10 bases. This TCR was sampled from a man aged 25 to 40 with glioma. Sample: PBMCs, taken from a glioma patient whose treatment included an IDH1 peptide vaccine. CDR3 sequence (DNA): TGTGCCAGCAGTGGCGGTGGGGCTAGCGGGAGATACGAGCAGTACTTC. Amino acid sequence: CASSGGGASGRYEQYF.